The 18 T cell receptor beta chains presented below share a single source sample, sequenced in a study of T cell repertoires in cytomegalovirus infection. TCRdb used MiXCR to reprocess the reads, holding one entry per CDR3 protein. The sample consists of some 150,000 distinct CDR3 sequences, 23% of them appearing once. Sequencing was done on a sample of PBMCs. These receptors were collected from a human donor in good health (CMV status not recorded). Some clones in this sample may be carry-over from other donors' samples.

The chain employs TRBV28 and TRBJ2-5, with a tentative D call TRBD1 (5 bases). Germline lookup yields CDR1 MDHEN and CDR2 SYDVKM. The length of the CDR3 is 16 residues. Trimming removed 6 bases from V and 3 bases from J, with 20 bases in between. CDR3 in DNA: TGTGCCAGCAGGCCCCCCTTGAAGGGGCGTAAAGAGACCCAGTACTTC. Translating it yields CASRPPLKGRKETQYF.

The genes are TRBV5-6 and TRBJ1-2; 7 nucleotides line up with TRBD1. This CDR3 region has 17 residues. The J segment lost 8 bases and the V segment lost 0 bases, leaving 16 bases of the junction unmatched. CDR1 and CDR2 from the germline V gene are SGHDT and YYEEEE. CDR3 sequence (DNA): TGTGCCAGCAGCTTGGGTTTCCGGACAGGCAAAACGGGGGGCTACACCTTC. Residues: CASSLGFRTGKTGGYTF.

The J gene is TRBJ1-2, the V gene TRBV5-1; D not certain. Looked up from germline, CDR1 is SGHRS and CDR2 is YFSETQ. V was cut by 4 bases and J by 4 bases, with 8 bases left in between. This CDR3 region has 12 residues. The CDR3 region is CASSGEGYGYTF. CDR3 coding DNA: TGCGCCAGCAGCGGGGAGGGCTATGGCTACACCTTC.

This clonotype came up many times. This chain joins TRBV7-8 and TRBJ1-3; D gene uncertain. The CDR3 runs to 16 residues. Looked up from germline, CDR1 is SGHVS and CDR2 is FQNEAQ. Trimming took 5 bases from V and 0 from J, leaving 14 bases between them. This CDR3 reads CASSLQTQSSGNTIYF. DNA for the CDR3: TGTGCCAGCAGCCTACAGACCCAGAGCTCTGGAAACACCATATATTTT.

This clonotype was observed at least ten times. The chain is built from TRBV23-1 and TRBJ2-3; D is possibly TRBD1 (6 bases). TRBV23-1 is assigned to the ORF class and has an uncertain function. The CDR3 has 13 amino acids. Deletions cut 4 bases from V and 6 bases from J, with 11 bases between. CDR3 amino acids: CASSPDSWDTQYF. The CDR3 DNA follows: TGCGCCAGCAGTCCGGACAGTTGGGATACGCAGTATTTT.

In its sample, this clonotype was seen a few times. CDR3 DNA sequence: TGCAGTGCCCGGGTACGCCGACGGAGAGAGACCCAGTACTTC. Translating it yields CSARVRRRRETQYF. V is TRBV20-1 and J is TRBJ2-5; D is unresolved. Germline CDR1 reads DFQATT; CDR2 reads SNEGSKA (reference sequence). CDR3 length: 14 residues. With 6 bases removed from V and 4 bases from J, the gap between germline ends came to 18 bases.

This clonotype was detected ten times or more. The chain combines TRBV7-8 with TRBJ2-7, with 7 bases aligning to TRBD1. V lost 7 bases, J lost 5 bases, and 8 bases stayed unmatched. There are 13 residues in the CDR3. The germline V gene encodes CDR1 SGHVS and CDR2 FQNEAQ. In DNA, the CDR3 is TGTGCCAGCACCCACAGGGGCGGCAACGAGCAGTACTTC. Amino acid sequence: CASTHRGGNEQYF. The entire variable domain, with the rest obtained from reference TRBV7-8 and TRBJ2-7, is as follows: GAGVSQSPRYKVAKRGQDVALRCDPISGHVSLFWYQQALGQGPEFLTYFQNEAQLDKSGLPSDRFFAERPEGSVSTLKIQRTQQEDSAVYLCASTHRGGNEQYFGPGTRLTVT.

This clonotype was seen just once. This may be a read error: a much more frequent sequence differs by one nucleotide. This chain links TRBV7-2 with TRBJ2-7; 8 bases line up with TRBD2. Germline-derived CDR1 and CDR2 are SGHTA and FQGNSA. Trimming cost V 2 bases and J 7 bases; bases outside gene matches: 10. The CDR3 consists of 15 residues. The CDR3 sequence: CASSLSGSGIKEQYF. CDR3 nucleotide sequence: TGTGCCAGCAGCTTATCAGGTAGCGGGATAAAAGAGCAGTACTTC.

This clonotype showed up just a few times. The chain uses TRBV11-2 and TRBJ2-5; 7 nucleotides align to TRBD2. CDR1 is SGHAT, CDR2 FQNNGV, per germline. The junction had 19 bases not matched to a gene; V was cut back by 8 bases and J by 4 bases. The CDR3 loop spans 17 amino acids. The DNA for the CDR3 is TGTGCCAGCCGGCTCGGGTTGGGGGGGGGGGTCCGAGAGACCCAGTACTTC. Translation gives CASRLGLGGGVRETQYF. Variable domain in full (rest from reference TRBV11-2 and TRBJ2-5): EAGVAQSPRYKIIEKRQSVAFWCNPISGHATLYWYQQILGQGPKLLIQFQNNGVVDDSQLPKDRFSAERLKGVDSTLKIQPAKLEDSAVYLCASRLGLGGGVRETQYFGPGTRLLVL.

This clonotype has a handful of counts. CDR3 coding DNA: TGTGCCAGCAGTGAAAGTAGGGGACAGAGCGAGCAGTACTTC. It translates to CASSESRGQSEQYF. The chain combines TRBV2 with TRBJ2-7, with 7 bases lining up with TRBD1. Germline CDR1 SNHLY, CDR2 FYNNEI. V lost 2 bases, J lost 6 bases, and 7 bases stayed unmatched. The CDR3 sequence is 14 residues long. The entire variable domain, with the rest obtained from reference TRBV2 and TRBJ2-7, is as follows: EPEVTQTPSHQVTQMGQEVILRCVPISNHLYFYWYRQILGQKVEFLVSFYNNEISEKSEIFDDQFSVERPDGSNFTLKIRSTKLEDSAMYFCASSESRGQSEQYFGPGTRLTVT.

V usage is TRBV5-1 and J usage is TRBJ2-7; TRBD1 is a possible D gene (7 bases). Germline CDR1 reads SGHRS; CDR2 reads YFSETQ. Trimming cost V 4 bases and J 4 bases, with 15 bases left between them. This CDR3 spans 14 amino acids. The DNA of the CDR3 is TGCGCCAGCAGCCTTGAGACAGGGAGGTACGAGCAGTACTTC. Translated: CASSLETGRYEQYF. The full variable domain, rest sourced from reference TRBV5-1 and TRBJ2-7, is KAGVTQTPRYLIKTRGQQVTLSCSPISGHRSVSWYQQTPGQGLQFLFEYFSETQRNKGNFPGRFSGRQFSNSRSEMNVSTLELGDSALYLCASSLETGRYEQYFGPGTRLTVT.

This clonotype was seen a few times. The rearrangement joins TRBV7-4 to TRBJ1-2; D unresolved. The V end was cut by 4 bases, the J end by 2 bases, with 14 bases between. There are 15 residues in the CDR3. The V gene's germline CDR1 is SGHVT and CDR2 SQSDAQ. CDR3 loop: CASSSIGVGNYGYTF. As DNA, the CDR3 is TGTGCCAGCAGCTCGATCGGGGTGGGGAACTATGGCTACACCTTC.

This clonotype was counted only a few times. V usage is TRBV2 and J usage is TRBJ1-2, with no clear D. CDR1 is SNHLY and CDR2 is FYNNEI in the germline V gene. The ends were cut back, 7 bases at V and 8 bases at J, with 26 bases in the middle. The CDR3 length is 16 residues. The chain's CDR3 is CASNKPTGVGLGGYTF. In DNA form, the CDR3 reads TGTGCCAGCAACAAACCAACCGGAGTCGGTTTGGGAGGCTACACCTTC.

This clonotype has at least ten counts. The chain recombines TRBV7-2 with TRBJ2-7, with 7 bases identical to TRBD2. The CDR3 totals 14 residues. J was trimmed by 4 bases and V by 1 base; bases with no gene match: 4. CDR1 and CDR2 from the germline V gene are SGHTA and FQGNSA. CDR3 loop: CASSLDPGGYEQYF. The CDR3 nucleotides read TGTGCCAGCAGCTTAGATCCGGGGGGATACGAGCAGTACTTC. Full variable domain (missing parts from reference TRBV7-2 and TRBJ2-7): GAGVSQSPSNKVTEKGKDVELRCDPISGHTALYWYRQSLGQGLEFLIYFQGNSAPDKSGLPSDRFSAERTGGSVSTLTIQRTQQEDSAVYLCASSLDPGGYEQYFGPGTRLTVT.

In its sample, this clonotype was seen a few times. The DNA for the CDR3 is TGTGCCAGCAGTCCGACAGGGGCGTACAATGAGCAGTTCTTC. Its translation: CASSPTGAYNEQFF. The chain joins TRBV28 to TRBJ2-1; 8 bases agree with TRBD1. This CDR3 is 14 amino acids long. Per germline, CDR1 MDHEN and CDR2 SYDVKM. The J segment lost 4 bases and the V segment lost 5 bases, leaving 4 bases of the junction unmatched.

This clonotype was found many times. The V and J genes are TRBV10-3 and TRBJ2-7; 10 bases fit TRBD1. Germline CDR1 and CDR2: ENHRY and SYGVKD. Trimming removed 4 bases from V and 4 bases from J; junction bases left unmatched: 7. The length of the CDR3 is 15 residues. Here the CDR3 reads CAISAIPGQGYEQYF. The CDR3 DNA reads TGTGCCATCAGTGCCATCCCGGGACAGGGGTACGAGCAGTACTTC.

This chain connects TRBV7-2 to TRBJ1-6; D not certain. Deletions cut 4 bases from V and 4 bases from J, with 14 bases between. Germline CDR1 and CDR2: SGHTA and FQGNSA. The CDR3 runs to 16 residues. CDR3 sequence (DNA): TGTGCCAGCAGCTCCGGTTGGGCAGAGTATAATTCACCCCTCCACTTT. Amino acids: CASSSGWAEYNSPLHF.

The chain recombines TRBV4-2 with TRBJ2-7; no clear D. The ends were cut back, 4 bases at V and 5 bases at J, with 3 bases in the middle. This CDR3 region has 10 residues. Germline-derived CDR1 and CDR2 are LGHNA and YNFKEQ. The CDR3 region is CASSPDEQYF. DNA of the CDR3: TGTGCCAGCAGCCCCGACGAGCAGTACTTC.